This T cell receptor (beta chain) was recovered during a study of beta chain features in type 1 diabetes. Per the germline V gene, CDR1 is SGHAT and CDR2 is FQNNGV. The CDR3 length is 13 residues. V was trimmed by 5 bases and J by 9 bases, leaving 14 bases between them. Study observations and caveats: TCRB CDR3 length was moderately but significantly reduced in all four CD4+ subsets of Type 1 diabetes patients.

Isolated RNA was reverse transcribed in full, so expressed TCRB transcripts were sequenced. Sequenced by immunoSEQ multiplex PCR; TCRdb stores in-frame clones only, minus some. This sample has 40,000 to 45,000 clones, with roughly 70% found just once. As concerns this clone: Its antigen is currently unknown.

The specimen was Tregs from blood. This receptor was taken from a young woman with type 1 diabetes. The chain is built from TRBV11-2 and TRBJ2-1; unclear D gene. The CDR3 protein is CASSPFPIREQFF. The DNA for the CDR3 is TGTGCCAGCAGCCCCTTCCCTATCCGTGAGCAGTTCTTC.